The 22 T cell receptor beta chains below come from one sample, sequenced in a study of blood T cell repertoires in COVID-19. Measured with immunoSEQ multiplex PCR; TCRdb has only the in-frame clones, and not every one. Here the sample spans approximately 100,000 clones, 88% being singletons. Sample: peripheral blood. These receptors were collected from an older woman with acute or convalescent COVID-19.

The V gene is TRBV19, the J gene TRBJ1-2; 7 nucleotides match TRBD1. CDR1 and CDR2 (germline): LNHDA, SQIVND (reference sequence). V shed 6 bases and J 8 bases; nucleotides not matched to a gene: 3. The CDR3 has 11 amino acids. CDR3: CASSNRGGYTF. In DNA, the CDR3 is TGTGCCAGTAGCAACAGGGGCGGCTACACCTTC.

The gene calls are TRBV29-1 and TRBJ1-2; 7 positions match TRBD1. CDR3 size: 14 residues. V dropped 5 bases and J dropped 7; count of bases not matched to a gene: 13. Looked up from germline, CDR1 is SQVTM and CDR2 is ANQGSEA. The CDR3 sequence: CSVSRGQNKGGYTF. As DNA, the CDR3 is TGCAGCGTTAGCCGGGGACAGAATAAAGGTGGCTACACCTTC.

V gene TRBV28 combines with J gene TRBJ1-3; possibly TRBD1 for D (6 bases). Trimming removed 4 bases from V and 0 bases from J, with 13 bases in between. Germline-derived CDR1 and CDR2 are MDHEN and SYDVKM. The CDR3 is 16 amino acids. In nucleotides, the CDR3 is TGTGCCAGCAGTTCGGACAGAAGTCCCTCTGGAAACACCATATATTTT. Translated: CASSSDRSPSGNTIYF.

The rearrangement uses TRBV6-1 and TRBJ2-3; TRBD2 agrees at 8 bases. With 2 bases clipped from V and 2 bases from J, the junction kept 18 bases outside the gene matches. This CDR3 is built from 20 residues. CDR1 and CDR2 (germline): MNHNS, SASEGT. The DNA of the CDR3 is TGTGCCAGCAGTGAAACGGGACGGCTCTTAGCGGGAACAATCACAGATACGCAGTATTTT. Its translation: CASSETGRLLAGTITDTQYF.

The V gene is TRBV7-2, the J gene TRBJ2-2; D perhaps matches TRBD2 (6 bases). The CDR3 is 14 residues long. Trimming cost V 0 bases and J 8 bases, with 10 bases left between them. The germline V gene encodes CDR1 SGHTA and CDR2 FQGNSA. CDR3 region: CASSLAVGSGELFF. The CDR3 DNA reads as TGTGCCAGCAGCTTAGCGGTCGGGAGTGGGGAGCTGTTTTTT. Supplemented by reference TRBV7-2 and TRBJ2-2, the full variable domain reads GAGVSQSPSNKVTEKGKDVELRCDPISGHTALYWYRQSLGQGLEFLIYFQGNSAPDKSGLPSDRFSAERTGGSVSTLTIQRTQQEDSAVYLCASSLAVGSGELFFGEGSRLTVL.

Here the CDR3 DNA reads TGTGCCAGCCTATTCGGGTTCTCCTATGGCTACACCTTC. Protein product: CASLFGFSYGYTF. The chain joins TRBV2 to TRBJ1-2; D unclear. With 8 bases removed from V and 4 bases from J, the gap between germline ends came to 14 bases. Germline CDR1 SNHLY, CDR2 FYNNEI. The CDR3 extends over 13 amino acids.

This clone was detected only a few times. V is TRBV3-1 (or the pseudogene TRBV3-2) and J is TRBJ2-1; TRBD1 aligns across 10 bases. V lost 7 bases and J lost 10; bases outside the gene matches: 7. Germline-derived CDR1 and CDR2 are LGHDT and YNNKEL (reference sequence). The CDR3 covers 13 residues. DNA for the CDR3: TGTGCCAGCACCCGGACAGGGGGGTTGGAGCAGTTCTTC. Its protein is CASTRTGGLEQFF.

The V and J genes are TRBV7-9 and TRBJ2-3, with 8 nucleotides matching TRBD2. The CDR3 is made up of 17 amino acids. Germline loops: CDR1 SEHNR, CDR2 FQNEAQ (reference sequence). V lost 2 bases and J lost 3; bases outside the gene matches: 10. The CDR3 loop is CASSLMGLGLSTDTQYF. The CDR3 coding sequence is TGTGCCAGCAGCTTAATGGGACTAGGGCTTTCTACAGATACGCAGTATTTT.

This clone was seen more than once but under ten times. The chain has TRBV28 and TRBJ2-3; tentatively, D is TRBD1 (6 bases). The CDR3 totals 15 residues. Trimming took off 3 bases at V and 3 bases at J, with 13 bases between the two ends. From germline, CDR1 is MDHEN and CDR2 SYDVKM. The CDR3 DNA follows: TGTGCCAGCAGTTTCACGGGCAGGGGAACAGATACGCAGTATTTT. It translates to CASSFTGRGTDTQYF.

This clone came up once. The chain uses TRBV5-1 and TRBJ1-3, with a possible D match to TRBD1 (5 bases). The CDR3 contains 15 residues. Germline V CDR1 and CDR2: SGHRS, YFSETQ. The V and J ends lost 0 bases and 7 bases respectively, with 14 bases between them. CDR3 nucleotides: TGCGCCAGCAGCTTGGAAGGGGAGGCGTTTAACACCATATATTTT. It is translated as CASSLEGEAFNTIYF.

The J gene is TRBJ1-2, the V gene TRBV6-5; D possibly corresponds to TRBD1 (6 bases). This CDR3 is 14 amino acids long. V was shortened by 7 bases and J by 8 bases, with 20 bases between the two germline ends. Looked up from germline, CDR1 is MNHEY and CDR2 is SVGAGI. The DNA of the CDR3 is TGTGCCAGCACCTCCAGCGGGGGCGCGAAGGGCTACACCTTC. Amino acid sequence: CASTSSGGAKGYTF.

V is TRBV29-1 and J is TRBJ1-2; 7 bases align to TRBD1. CDR1 and CDR2 from the germline V gene are SQVTM and ANQGSEA. CDR3 size: 13 residues. Germline trimming cut 7 bases from V and 0 bases from J; bases unmatched to any gene: 5. In DNA, the CDR3 is TGCAGCGCCGTGACAGGGACTAACTATGGCTACACCTTC. Its translation: CSAVTGTNYGYTF.

This chain joins TRBV6-5 and TRBJ1-2, with 7 bases fitting TRBD1. The V segment lost 5 bases and the J segment 0 bases; nucleotides outside the gene matches: 6. This CDR3 is built from 15 residues. In germline, CDR1 is MNHEY, CDR2 SVGAGI. The DNA for the CDR3 is TGTGCCAGCAGTACGCGACAGGGTTCTAACTATGGCTACACCTTC. It translates to CASSTRQGSNYGYTF.

This chain joins TRBV28 and TRBJ1-2, with 8 positions matching TRBD1. Germline CDR1 reads MDHEN; CDR2 reads SYDVKM. CDR3 length equals 14 residues. J was trimmed by 8 bases and V by 3 bases; bases with no gene match: 8. The CDR3 DNA reads as TGTGCCAGCAGTTTTTCAGGGGGCCGGCAGGGCTACACCTTC. It yields the protein CASSFSGGRQGYTF.

This sequence joins TRBV2 and TRBJ1-5, with D unresolved. Between the trimmed V and J ends, which lost 3 bases and 1 base, there was a span of 7 bases. There are 14 residues in the CDR3. CDR1 and CDR2 from the germline V gene are SNHLY and FYNNEI. The CDR3 sequence is CASSERNSNQPQHF. As DNA, the CDR3 is TGTGCCAGCAGTGAGAGGAACAGCAATCAGCCCCAGCATTTT.

J is TRBJ1-6 and V is TRBV3-1 (or the pseudogene TRBV3-2); D is ambiguous. The germline V gene encodes CDR1 LGHDT and CDR2 YNNKEL (reference sequence). The CDR3 has 14 residues. Trimming removed 4 bases at V and 7 bases at J, with 11 bases between. CDR3 sequence (DNA): TGTGCCAGCAGCCCCTGGGGAGCCAATTCACCCCTCCACTTT. Translation gives CASSPWGANSPLHF.

The CDR3 is CASSFGGSNEKLFF. In nucleotides, the CDR3 is TGTGCCAGCAGTTTCGGGGGAAGTAATGAAAAACTGTTTTTT. This chain uses TRBV28 with TRBJ1-4; D may be TRBD1 (5 bases). The CDR3 has 14 amino acids. In germline, CDR1 is MDHEN, CDR2 SYDVKM. V was shortened by 3 bases and J by 4 bases, with 9 bases between the two germline ends.

This chain connects TRBV18 to TRBJ2-7; TRBD2 might be the D (5 bases). The germline V gene has CDR1 KGHSH and CDR2 LQKENI. Trimming removed 2 bases at V and 7 bases at J, with 18 bases between. The CDR3 length is 15 residues. CDR3 in DNA: TGTGCCAGCTCACCAGAGGGCCGGACCTCCGGGGAGCAGTACTTC. Translation: CASSPEGRTSGEQYF.

The chain couples TRBV5-8 to TRBJ2-1; D uncertain. This CDR3 comprises 16 residues. Trimming took off 5 bases at V and 0 bases at J, with 15 bases between the two ends. Germline CDR1 SGHTS, CDR2 YDEGEE. The CDR3: CASRPIWALSYNEQFF. The CDR3 DNA reads TGTGCCAGCAGGCCTATTTGGGCTCTCTCCTACAATGAGCAGTTCTTC.

In nucleotides, the CDR3 is TGCAGCGTTAAGAGGGGACTACCGGTAGACGAGCAGTACTTC. This codes for CSVKRGLPVDEQYF. This sequence joins TRBV29-1 and TRBJ2-7; TRBD2 matches 7 bases. This CDR3 has 14 amino acids. Germline trimming cut 5 bases from V and 5 bases from J; bases unmatched to any gene: 12. The germline V gene encodes CDR1 SQVTM and CDR2 ANQGSEA.

The chain combines TRBV6-5 with TRBJ1-5; a possible D gene is TRBD1 (5 bases). Germline V gives CDR1 MNHEY, CDR2 SVGAGI. The V gene lost 4 bases and the J gene lost 1 base, with 14 bases spanning the gap. The CDR3 sequence is 16 residues long. CDR3 in DNA: TGTGCCAGCAGTTCTTGGACACCCCTCAGCAATCAGCCCCAGCATTTT. Translated: CASSSWTPLSNQPQHF.

V is TRBV10-1 and J is TRBJ2-3, with 13 nucleotides matching TRBD2. The CDR3 loop spans 13 amino acids. Germline CDR1 reads WNHNN; CDR2 reads SYGVQD (reference sequence). Germline trimming cut 9 bases from V and 6 bases from J; bases unmatched to any gene: 3. CDR3 DNA sequence: TGCGCCAGTGGACTAGCGGGAGAGGATACGCAGTATTTT. Translated: CASGLAGEDTQYF.